This is a list of T cell receptor beta chains from one sample in a study of brain T cells in children with intractable seizures. The assay was immunoSEQ multiplex PCR, and TCRdb's table has in-frame clones only and misses some. This table holds tens of thousands of clones, approximately 89% found once. The material was peripheral blood, obtained at surgery. These receptors were obtained from a girl aged 2 to 9 with Rasmussen encephalitis and intractable seizures. Each CDR3 is given with its conserved first and last residue. Clone size is stated in some rows and not others, as once, few, many or a class when expanded.

clone_size j_call v_call cdr3_length cdr3_aa
- TRBJ2-1 TRBV19 17 CASLGWTSGRAFNEQFF
few TRBJ2-1 TRBV7-2 15 CASSPGPFQHNEQFF
- TRBJ1-1 TRBV6-5 13 CASSWQGATEAFF
- TRBJ1-2 TRBV7-9 12 CASSGIGYGYTF
- TRBJ2-3 TRBV7-6 15 CASSLAGGNTDTQYF
- TRBJ1-2 TRBV6-5 14 CASRLTVPLGGYTF
- TRBJ2-7 TRBV13 13 CASSLGLSYEQYF
- TRBJ2-3 TRBV6-2/TRBV6-3 15 CASSHGTLSTDTQYF
- TRBJ2-5 TRBV6-5 16 CASSFGAGRVLETQYF
- TRBJ1-1 TRBV5-4 13 CASSAGGGTEAFF
- TRBJ1-1 TRBV6-6 15 CASSRHGQGATEAFF